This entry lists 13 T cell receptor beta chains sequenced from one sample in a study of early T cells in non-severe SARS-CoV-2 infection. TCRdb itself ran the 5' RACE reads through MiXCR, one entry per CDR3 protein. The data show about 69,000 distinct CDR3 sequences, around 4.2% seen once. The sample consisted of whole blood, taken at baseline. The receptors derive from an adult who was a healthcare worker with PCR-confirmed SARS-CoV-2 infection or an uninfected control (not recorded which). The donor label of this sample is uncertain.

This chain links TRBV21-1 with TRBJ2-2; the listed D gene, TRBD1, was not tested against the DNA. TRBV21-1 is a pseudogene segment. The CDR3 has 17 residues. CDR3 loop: CASSISAPGSPTGELFF. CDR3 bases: TGTGCCAGCAGCATTTCCGCCCCAGGGTCCCCCACCGGGGAGCTGTTTTTT.

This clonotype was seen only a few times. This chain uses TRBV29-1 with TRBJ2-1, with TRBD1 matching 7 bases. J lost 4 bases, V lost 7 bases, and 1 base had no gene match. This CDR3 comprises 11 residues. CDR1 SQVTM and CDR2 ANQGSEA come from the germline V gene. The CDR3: CSGGQYNEQFF. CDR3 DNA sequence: TGCAGCGGGGGACAGTACAATGAGCAGTTCTTC.

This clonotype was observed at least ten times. CDR3 region: CSASQDGQETQYF. CDR3 nucleotide sequence: TGCAGTGCTAGCCAGGACGGACAAGAGACCCAGTACTTC. V gene TRBV20-1 combines with J gene TRBJ2-5, with D hard to call. Trimming cost V 3 bases and J 2 bases, with 10 bases left between them. The length of the CDR3 is 13 residues. Germline-derived CDR1 and CDR2 are DFQATT and SNEGSKA (reference sequence).

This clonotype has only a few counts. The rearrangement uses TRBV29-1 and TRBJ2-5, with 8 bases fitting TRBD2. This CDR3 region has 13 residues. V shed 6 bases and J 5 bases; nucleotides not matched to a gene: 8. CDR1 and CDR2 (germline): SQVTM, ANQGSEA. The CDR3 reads CSVREGRWETQYF. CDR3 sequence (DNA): TGCAGCGTCCGGGAGGGGCGGTGGGAGACCCAGTACTTC.

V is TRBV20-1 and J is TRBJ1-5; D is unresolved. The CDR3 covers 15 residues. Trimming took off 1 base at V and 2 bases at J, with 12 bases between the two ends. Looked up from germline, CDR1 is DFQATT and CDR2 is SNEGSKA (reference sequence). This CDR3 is CSARGEGRGNQPQHF. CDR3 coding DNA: TGCAGTGCTAGAGGGGAGGGAAGGGGCAATCAGCCCCAGCATTTT.

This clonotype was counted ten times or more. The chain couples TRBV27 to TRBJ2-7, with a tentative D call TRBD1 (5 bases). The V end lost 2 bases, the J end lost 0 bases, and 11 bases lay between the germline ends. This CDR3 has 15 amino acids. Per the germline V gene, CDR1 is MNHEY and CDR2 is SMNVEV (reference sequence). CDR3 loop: CASSLGARSSYEQYF. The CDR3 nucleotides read TGTGCCAGCAGTTTAGGGGCTCGAAGCTCCTACGAGCAGTACTTC.

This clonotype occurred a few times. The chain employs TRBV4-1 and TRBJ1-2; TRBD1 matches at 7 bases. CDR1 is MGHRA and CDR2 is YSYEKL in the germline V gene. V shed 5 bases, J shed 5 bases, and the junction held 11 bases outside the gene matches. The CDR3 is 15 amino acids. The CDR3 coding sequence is TGCGCCAGCAGCACTCCCTGGACAGGCCCTTATGGCTACACCTTC. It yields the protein CASSTPWTGPYGYTF.

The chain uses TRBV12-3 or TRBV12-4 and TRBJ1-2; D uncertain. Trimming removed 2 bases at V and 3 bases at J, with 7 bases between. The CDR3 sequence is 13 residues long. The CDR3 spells CASSLIADYGYTF. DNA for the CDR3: TGTGCCAGCAGTTTAATCGCAGACTATGGCTACACCTTC.

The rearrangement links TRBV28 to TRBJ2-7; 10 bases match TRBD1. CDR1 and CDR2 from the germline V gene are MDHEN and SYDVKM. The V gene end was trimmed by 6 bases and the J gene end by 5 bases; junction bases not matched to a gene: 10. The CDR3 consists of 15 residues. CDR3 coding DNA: TGTGCCAGCAGGATACGACAGGGGGCTATCCACGAGCAGTACTTC. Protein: CASRIRQGAIHEQYF.

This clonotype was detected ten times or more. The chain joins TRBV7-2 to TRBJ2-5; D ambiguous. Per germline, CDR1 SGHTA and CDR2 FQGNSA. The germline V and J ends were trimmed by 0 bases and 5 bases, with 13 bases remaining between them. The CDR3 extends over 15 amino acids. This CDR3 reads CASSLAGLQGETQYF. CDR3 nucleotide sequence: TGTGCCAGCAGCTTAGCCGGTCTCCAAGGGGAGACCCAGTACTTC.

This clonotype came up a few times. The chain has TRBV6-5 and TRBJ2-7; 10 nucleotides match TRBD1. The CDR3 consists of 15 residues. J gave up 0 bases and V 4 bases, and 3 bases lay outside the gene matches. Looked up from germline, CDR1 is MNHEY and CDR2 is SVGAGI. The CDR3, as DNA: TGTGCCAGCAGTTCTTGGACAGGGGGCTCCTACGAGCAGTACTTC. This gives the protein CASSSWTGGSYEQYF.

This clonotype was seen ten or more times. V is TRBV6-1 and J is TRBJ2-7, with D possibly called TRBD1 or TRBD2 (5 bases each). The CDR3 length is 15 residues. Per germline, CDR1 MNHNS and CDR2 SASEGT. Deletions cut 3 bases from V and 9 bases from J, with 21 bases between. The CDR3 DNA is TGTGCCAGCAGTGACCCCGGACGGGGCTACCGGGTGCAGTACTTC. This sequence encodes CASSDPGRGYRVQYF.

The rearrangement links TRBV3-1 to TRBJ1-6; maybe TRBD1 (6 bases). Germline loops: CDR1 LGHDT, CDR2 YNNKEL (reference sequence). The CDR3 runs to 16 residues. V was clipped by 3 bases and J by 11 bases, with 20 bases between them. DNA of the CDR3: TGTGCCAGCAGCCACCCATGGACAGCATCTACCACACCCCTCCACTTT. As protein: CASSHPWTASTTPLHF.